The 4 T cell receptor beta chains reported below all come from one sample, sequenced in a study of blood T cells in healthy people across ages. It was with a sample-barcoded 5' primer and a J-beta primer mix that a second PCR of about 7 to 12 cycles was run. Each CDR3 protein is one row after TCRdb ran MiXCR on the 5' RACE reads. The sample consists of about a million distinct CDR3 sequences, 35% to 40% of them appearing once. Source material: blood. Receptors were obtained from a young man in good health.

This sequence joins TRBV5-1 and TRBJ2-2, with D unresolved. V was clipped by 0 bases and J by 7 bases, with 13 bases between them. The CDR3 has 15 amino acids. Per germline, CDR1 SGHRS and CDR2 YFSETQ. The CDR3 DNA reads as TGCGCCAGCAGCTTGGAAGGCCGGTGGGACGGGGAGCTGTTTTTT. Translation gives CASSLEGRWDGELFF.

The CDR3 loop reads CASSWGVANTEAFF. Here the CDR3 DNA reads TGTGCCAGCAGTTGGGGTGTCGCGAACACTGAAGCTTTCTTT. The rearrangement links TRBV27 to TRBJ1-1, with D hard to call. Deletions cut 4 bases from V and 1 base from J, with 10 bases between. Germline V CDR1 and CDR2: MNHEY, SMNVEV (reference sequence). This CDR3 region has 14 residues.

The chain uses TRBV7-9 and TRBJ2-5, with 8 bases identical to TRBD2. The CDR3 runs 15 residues. Germline CDR1 and CDR2: SEHNR and FQNEAQ (reference sequence). V trimming: 1 base; J trimming: 4 bases; junction bases outside the gene matches: 5. The CDR3 loop is CASSLDLAGRETQYF. The CDR3 nucleotides are TGTGCCAGCAGCTTAGATTTAGCGGGGCGAGAGACCCAGTACTTC.

This clonotype showed up just a few times. The junction departs from germline at one end; a sequencing error may be responsible. The chain couples TRBV28 to TRBJ1-1; tentatively, D is TRBD1 (5 bases). This CDR3 is built from 13 residues. Looked up from germline, CDR1 is MDHEN and CDR2 is SYDVKM. The CDR3 reads CASSFAGNPEAFF. DNA of the CDR3: TGTGCCAGCAGTTTTGCAGGGAACCCTGAAGCTTTCTTT.